The 5 T cell receptor beta chains below were found in one sample sequenced in a study of OX40 agonist ivuxolimab in advanced cancers. The table came from immunoSEQ multiplex PCR; TCRdb's copy has only in-frame clones and leaves some out. Here the sample spans about 30,000 clones, roughly 83% being singletons. The specimen comprised CD4+ or CD8+ T cells sorted from blood, sampled in a trial of the OX40 agonist ivuxolimab. The receptor source for this set is an adult with an advanced solid tumor such as melanoma, head and neck, liver or kidney cancer.

The chain uses TRBV28 and TRBJ2-3; 7 nucleotides line up with TRBD1. CDR3 size: 15 residues. Germline V lookup: CDR1 MDHEN, CDR2 SYDVKM. Trimming removed 2 bases from V and 4 bases from J; junction bases left unmatched: 6. As DNA, the CDR3 is TGTGCCAGCAGTTTACGGTCAGGGGGTGCAGATACGCAGTATTTT. This gives the protein CASSLRSGGADTQYF.

This clone was seen just once. The gene calls are TRBV7-3 and TRBJ2-1; a weak D match, TRBD1 (7 bases). CDR3 length: 15 amino acids. V lost 5 bases and J 3 bases, leaving 14 bases between the germline ends. Germline CDR1 is SGHTA and CDR2 is FQGTGA. The CDR3 is CASSPQGGRYNEQFF. DNA of the CDR3: TGTGCCAGCAGCCCGCAGGGGGGTCGCTACAATGAGCAGTTCTTC.

This clone was counted only a few times. The gene calls are TRBV25-1 and TRBJ1-1; D may be TRBD1 (6 bases). Germline V gene sequence: CDR1 MGHDK, CDR2 SYGVNS. V shed 2 bases and J shed 6 bases, with 10 bases lying between them. The CDR3 runs 13 residues. CDR3 nucleotides: TGTGCCAGCAGTGAACCCGGGGGCCCTGAAGCTTTCTTT. As protein: CASSEPGGPEAFF. Filled out from reference TRBV25-1 and TRBJ1-1, the complete variable domain reads EADIYQTPRYLVIGTGKKITLECSQTMGHDKMYWYQQDPGMELHLIHYSYGVNSTEKGDLSSESTVSRIRTEHFPLTLESARPSHTSQYLCASSEPGGPEAFFGQGTRLTVV.

The chain couples TRBV6-5 to TRBJ2-5; D is perhaps TRBD1 (5 bases). The J call may be in error: the DNA end matches TRBJ2-7 better. This CDR3 region has 13 residues. Germline CDR1 is MNHEY and CDR2 is SVGAGI. The CDR3 region is CASSYARAVEQYF. For the CDR3, the DNA is TGTGCCAGCAGTTATGCCAGGGCGGTCGAGCAGTACTTC.

This chain joins TRBV6-6 and TRBJ1-1; tentative D call: TRBD1 (6 bases). From germline, CDR1 is MNHNY and CDR2 SVGAGI (reference sequence). The CDR3 is 14 residues long. Trimming shortened V by 5 bases and J by 1 base, and 11 bases separated the two germline ends. CDR3 nucleotides: TGTGCCAGCAGTGGCCTGACAGGGAACACTGAAGCTTTCTTT. Translated: CASSGLTGNTEAFF.